Listed below are T cell receptor beta chains from one sample, sequenced in a study of cytomegalovirus exposure and HLA in healthy donors. Using immunoSEQ multiplex PCR, the repertoire was profiled, and TCRdb retains in-frame clones only, with some absent. The table has around 190,000 clones, about 86% seen once. The source material was PBMCs. All receptors come from a man aged 35 to 55 in good health and CMV-seropositive. The CDR3 runs from the conserved cysteine through the conserved F or W. Each record gives: J gene, clone size, D gene, V gene, CDR3 DNA, CDR3 protein. D genes are given only for firm matches. Not all rows give a size; the values are once, few, many and, for expanded clones, a class.

J: TRBJ2-7
size: .
D: .
V: TRBV29-1
DNA: TGCAGCGTTGGGCAGACATACGAGCAGTACTTC
CDR3: CSVGQTYEQYF

J: TRBJ2-2
size: .
D: TRBD1
V: TRBV18
DNA: TGTGCCAGCTCACCACGCGAGACAGGGGGCCGACCCTCCGGCGGGGAGCTGTTTTTT
CDR3: CASSPRETGGRPSGGELFF

J: TRBJ1-1
size: once
D: .
V: TRBV28
DNA: TGTGCCAGCAGTCTCCCAGGGGCTAGCACTGAAGCTTTCTTT
CDR3: CASSLPGASTEAFF

J: TRBJ1-1
size: .
D: .
V: TRBV9
DNA: TGTGCCAGCAGCGTTGGTGTGGGGGGGCGGGTGGACACTGAAGCTTTCTTT
CDR3: CASSVGVGGRVDTEAFF

J: TRBJ1-1
size: .
D: .
V: TRBV28
DNA: TGTGCCAGCAGGGAACCACTCTTGAGGGCTTTCTTT
CDR3: CASREPLLRAFF

J: TRBJ2-2
size: .
D: .
V: TRBV10-2
DNA: TGCGCCAGCAGTGGGACAGCGCGGAAAAACACCGGGGAGCTGTTTTTT
CDR3: CASSGTARKNTGELFF

J: TRBJ1-1
size: .
D: .
V: TRBV15
DNA: TGTGCCACCAGCAGAGCGTTAGGGGGGAACACTGAAGCTTTCTTT
CDR3: CATSRALGGNTEAFF

J: TRBJ1-1
size: .
D: .
V: TRBV5-1
DNA: TGCGCCAGCAGCTTCGTAGACACGAACACTGAAGCTTTCTTT
CDR3: CASSFVDTNTEAFF

J: TRBJ2-1
size: .
D: TRBD2
V: TRBV27
DNA: TGTGCCAGCAGGGGTAGCGGGAGGTTTTACAATGAGCAGTTCTTC
CDR3: CASRGSGRFYNEQFF

J: TRBJ2-1
size: .
D: .
V: TRBV5-1
DNA: TGCGCCAGCAGCCCTGACCCCGGGAATGAGCAGTTCTTC
CDR3: CASSPDPGNEQFF

J: TRBJ2-5
size: .
D: TRBD1
V: TRBV19
DNA: TGTGCCAGTAGTATCAGGGGGCCAGGAACAGAGACCCAGTACTTC
CDR3: CASSIRGPGTETQYF

J: TRBJ2-7
size: .
D: TRBD2
V: TRBV6-6
DNA: TGTGCCAGCAGTCCGACCTCCGGGACTAGCTCCTACGAGCAGTACTTC
CDR3: CASSPTSGTSSYEQYF

J: TRBJ2-7
size: .
D: TRBD1
V: TRBV13
DNA: TGTGCCAGCAGCTTAGAAGGGGGCAGGTACGAGCAGTACTTC
CDR3: CASSLEGGRYEQYF

J: TRBJ1-3
size: .
D: .
V: TRBV7-9
DNA: TGTGCCACCATCTGGGGGGGATCTGGAAACACCATATATTTT
CDR3: CATIWGGSGNTIYF

J: TRBJ2-7
size: .
D: .
V: TRBV7-6
DNA: TGTGCCAGCAGCTTAGGGTCCCACTTGACATCCTACGAGCAGTACTTC
CDR3: CASSLGSHLTSYEQYF

J: TRBJ1-1
size: .
D: TRBD1
V: TRBV29-1
DNA: TGCAGCGTACTACCGGGACAGGCCATTGAAGCTTTCTTT
CDR3: CSVLPGQAIEAFF

J: TRBJ2-5
size: once
D: .
V: TRBV27
DNA: TGTGCCAGCAGTCATTCAAGCGCCCGACGGGGCCAGTACTTC
CDR3: CASSHSSARRGQYF

J: TRBJ1-4
size: once
D: .
V: TRBV6-5
DNA: TGTGCCAGCAGTTACTCCGCGGGGTCCGAAAAACTGTTTTTT
CDR3: CASSYSAGSEKLFF

J: TRBJ2-6
size: once
D: .
V: TRBV9
DNA: TGTGCCAGCAGCGTAGCTCGGGGCTCTGGGGCCAACGTCCTGACTTTC
CDR3: CASSVARGSGANVLTF

J: TRBJ2-6
size: .
D: .
V: TRBV30
DNA: TGTGCCTGGAGTAAACTCAGGGTTTCTGGGGCCAACGTCCTGACTTTC
CDR3: CAWSKLRVSGANVLTF